The 5 T cell receptor beta chains presented below share a single source sample, sequenced in a study of beta chain bispecific antibodies for T cell cancers. Overall study findings and caveats: Most targeted TRBV signal came from the leukemia cell line cells, not normal T cells.

Either OKT3 anti-CD3 antibody or CD3/CD28 beads expanded T cells from blood mononuclear cells over roughly three days. In TCRdb, the 5' RACE reads were re-called with MiXCR into one record per CDR3 protein. The sample holds tens of thousands of distinct CDR3 sequences, approximately 2.5% seen once. No antigens are known for them. Sequencing input: healthy donor T cells cultured with leukemia cells. The receptors derive from a human donor in good health. Some clones in this sample may be carry-over from other donors' samples.

This clonotype showed up many times. This CDR3 is CASGVYNEQFF. CDR3 bases: TGTGCCAGCGGAGTGTACAATGAGCAGTTCTTC. The chain carries TRBV14 and TRBJ2-1; no reliable D call. Trimming removed 8 bases at V and 4 bases at J, with 6 bases between. This CDR3 is 11 amino acids long. The germline V gene encodes CDR1 SGHDN and CDR2 FVKESK.

Notes on this clonotype: With a much larger clone just one base away, this may be a read error. V is TRBV11-2 and J is TRBJ1-5, with a weak D call TRBD1 (5 bases). The CDR3 is 15 residues long. The germline V gene encodes CDR1 SGHAT and CDR2 FQNNGV. V lost 5 bases, J lost 5 bases, and 16 bases lay in between. CDR3 DNA sequence: TGTGCCAGCAGCCGGACATGGGCACGAGATCAGCCCCAGCATTTT. Protein sequence: CASSRTWARDQPQHF.

There are many counts of this clonotype. The V gene is TRBV4-1, the J gene TRBJ1-5, with D uncertain. V gave up 0 bases and J gave up 11 bases, with 8 bases separating them. Germline V gene lookup returns CDR1 MGHRA and CDR2 YSYEKL. The CDR3 has 12 amino acids. The CDR3 loop reads CASSQDGRTQHF. CDR3 DNA sequence: TGCGCCAGCAGCCAAGACGGCAGGACCCAGCATTTT.

This clonotype was recorded at least ten times. This chain uses TRBV6-2 or TRBV6-3 with TRBJ2-3; D could derive from TRBD1 or TRBD2 (6 bases each). CDR1 is MNHEY and CDR2 is SVGEGT in the germline V gene. This CDR3 region has 15 residues. V was clipped by 4 bases and J by 3 bases, with 14 bases between them. CDR3 loop: CASSSRGTRTDTQYF. The CDR3, as DNA: TGTGCCAGCAGTTCTCGGGGGACACGGACAGATACGCAGTATTTT.

This clonotype has a count of ten or more. In DNA form, the CDR3 reads TGTGCCAGCAGCTTGGGACCTCAGGGGGGAGGAAACACCATATATTTT. Translation gives CASSLGPQGGGNTIYF. This chain links TRBV7-6 with TRBJ1-3; 7 nucleotides align to TRBD1. CDR3 length: 16 residues. J was trimmed by 4 bases and V by 3 bases; bases with no gene match: 9. Germline CDR1 SGHVS, CDR2 FNYEAQ.